What follows are 6 T cell receptor beta chains derived from one specimen sequenced in a study of tumor-infiltrating lymphocytes in oesophageal squamous cell carcinoma. Using its own MiXCR run on the PCR reads, TCRdb lists one record per CDR3 protein. The table has approximately 9,400 distinct CDR3 sequences, approximately 61% seen once. The sequencing input was esophageal tumor tissue. These receptors were taken from a female donor with esophageal squamous cell carcinoma.

This clonotype rates as medium-sized. The chain carries TRBV7-9 and TRBJ2-7, with D uncertain. Per the germline V gene, CDR1 is SEHNR and CDR2 is FQNEAQ (reference sequence). The CDR3 contains 14 residues. V was shortened by 0 bases and J by 4 bases, with 10 bases between the two germline ends. The CDR3 DNA is TGTGCCAGCAGCTTAGCGAATGCGGTTTACGAGCAGTACTTC. Amino acids: CASSLANAVYEQYF.

On this clonotype itself: A much larger clone sits a single nucleotide away, making a read error possible. V gene TRBV2 combines with J gene TRBJ2-3, with TRBD2 as a possible D gene (6 bases). The J call may be faulty, since TRBJ2-1 better matches the DNA end. CDR3 length equals 10 residues. CDR1 and CDR2 (germline): SNHLY, FYNNEI. This CDR3 reads CAGGVETQFF. In nucleotides, the CDR3 is TGTGCCGGCGGGGTGGAGACCCAGTTCTTC.

V usage is TRBV13 and J usage is TRBJ2-7, with 7 bases matching TRBD1. The CDR3 runs to 16 residues. Losses at the gene ends were 4 bases for V and 0 bases for J; bases not matched to a gene: 9. The V gene's germline CDR1 is PRHDT and CDR2 FYEKMQ (reference sequence). The CDR3 protein is CASSSRRDSSSYEQYF. In DNA form, the CDR3 reads TGTGCCAGCAGCTCCCGTAGGGACAGCTCCTCCTACGAGCAGTACTTC.

The chain links TRBV7-6 to TRBJ2-3; 9 bases are shared with TRBD1. The trim removed 5 bases at V and 9 bases at J, leaving 12 bases unmatched. Germline V CDR1 and CDR2: SGHVS, FNYEAQ. This CDR3 is 15 amino acids long. The chain's CDR3 is CASSPSRDRVATQYF. CDR3 bases: TGTGCCAGCAGCCCGTCCCGGGACAGGGTAGCCACGCAGTATTTT. Based on the CDR3 plus reference TRBV7-6 and TRBJ2-3, the full variable domain is GAGVSQSPRYKVTKRGQDVALRCDPISGHVSLYWYRQALGQGPEFLTYFNYEAQQDKSGLPNDRFSAERPEGSISTLTIQRTEQRDSAMYRCASSPSRDRVATQYFGPGTRLTVL.

This chain uses TRBV5-3 with TRBJ2-5; D assignment may be TRBD1 or TRBD2 (5 bases each). The DNA end is more similar to TRBJ2-7, so the J call may be wrong. TRBV5-3 is designated an ORF whose function remains uncertain. This CDR3 has 13 residues. The CDR3 DNA is TGTGCCAGCAGCCCCGAGGGGAGCTACGAGCAGTACTTC. Translating it yields CASSPEGSYEQYF.

This chain joins TRBV6-2 or TRBV6-3 and TRBJ2-6; D gene uncertain. The DNA end is more similar to TRBJ2-4, so the J call may be wrong. The CDR3 is 15 amino acids. CDR1 MNHEY and CDR2 SVGEGT come from the germline V gene. The CDR3 reads CASSYTTDVGNIQYF. The DNA of the CDR3 is TGTGCCAGCAGTTACACGACGGACGTGGGAAACATTCAGTACTTC.